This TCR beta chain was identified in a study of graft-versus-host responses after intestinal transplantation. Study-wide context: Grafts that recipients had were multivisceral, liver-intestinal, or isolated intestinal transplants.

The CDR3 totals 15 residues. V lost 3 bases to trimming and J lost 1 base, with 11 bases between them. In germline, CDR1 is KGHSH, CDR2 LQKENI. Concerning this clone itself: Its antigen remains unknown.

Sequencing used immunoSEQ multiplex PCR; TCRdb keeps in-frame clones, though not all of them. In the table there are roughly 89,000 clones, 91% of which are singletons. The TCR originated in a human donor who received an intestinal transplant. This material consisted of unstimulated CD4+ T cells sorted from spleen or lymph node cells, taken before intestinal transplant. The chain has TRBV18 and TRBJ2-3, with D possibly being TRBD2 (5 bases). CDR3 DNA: TGTGCCAGCTCACCGCAGCTCGGGGGCACAGATACGCAGTATTTT. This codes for CASSPQLGGTDTQYF.